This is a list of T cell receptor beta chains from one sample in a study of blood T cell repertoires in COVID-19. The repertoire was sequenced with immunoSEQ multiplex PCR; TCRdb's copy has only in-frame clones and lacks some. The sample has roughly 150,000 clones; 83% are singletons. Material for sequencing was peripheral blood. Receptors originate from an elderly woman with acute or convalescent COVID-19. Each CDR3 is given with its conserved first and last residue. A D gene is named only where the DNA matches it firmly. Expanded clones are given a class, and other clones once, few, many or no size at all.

CDR3aa: CASSQGGTSGSTQYF; v_gene: TRBV4-3; d_gene: TRBD2; len: 15; j_gene: TRBJ2-5; abundance: -
CDR3aa: CASSGGSAETQYF; v_gene: TRBV2; d_gene: -; len: 13; j_gene: TRBJ2-5; abundance: once
CDR3aa: CASSQGRENYGYTF; v_gene: TRBV4-1; d_gene: -; len: 14; j_gene: TRBJ1-2; abundance: -
CDR3aa: CASSGGRAYNEQFF; v_gene: TRBV2; d_gene: -; len: 14; j_gene: TRBJ2-1; abundance: -
CDR3aa: CASSPGGSRTEAFF; v_gene: TRBV19; d_gene: -; len: 14; j_gene: TRBJ1-1; abundance: once
CDR3aa: CASSRQGTGYTF; v_gene: TRBV12-3/TRBV12-4; d_gene: TRBD1; len: 12; j_gene: TRBJ1-2; abundance: -
CDR3aa: CASRDINNEQFF; v_gene: TRBV12-3/TRBV12-4; d_gene: -; len: 12; j_gene: TRBJ2-1; abundance: -
CDR3aa: CASRRTSGGISDTQYF; v_gene: TRBV5-1; d_gene: TRBD2; len: 16; j_gene: TRBJ2-3; abundance: -
CDR3aa: CASSYRGLENIQYF; v_gene: TRBV6-2/TRBV6-3; d_gene: -; len: 14; j_gene: TRBJ2-4; abundance: -
CDR3aa: CASSSPRLAGTTDTQYF; v_gene: TRBV7-9; d_gene: TRBD2; len: 17; j_gene: TRBJ2-3; abundance: -
CDR3aa: CAISETDPGSASYEQYF; v_gene: TRBV10-3; d_gene: -; len: 17; j_gene: TRBJ2-7; abundance: many
CDR3aa: CASSSREWGGQPQHF; v_gene: TRBV25-1; d_gene: -; len: 15; j_gene: TRBJ1-5; abundance: few
CDR3aa: CSVGRQGVTGELFF; v_gene: TRBV29-1; d_gene: TRBD1; len: 14; j_gene: TRBJ2-2; abundance: -
CDR3aa: CASSPGGTGDYEQYF; v_gene: TRBV11-3; d_gene: TRBD1; len: 15; j_gene: TRBJ2-7; abundance: -
CDR3aa: CASSKLHPGENTEAFF; v_gene: TRBV21-1; d_gene: -; len: 16; j_gene: TRBJ1-1; abundance: -
CDR3aa: CSVDSLTDTQYF; v_gene: TRBV29-1; d_gene: -; len: 12; j_gene: TRBJ2-3; abundance: -
CDR3aa: CAWSVPGTVRAFF; v_gene: TRBV30; d_gene: TRBD1; len: 13; j_gene: TRBJ1-1; abundance: -